Below, one TCR beta chain is given with its context. The antigen is undetermined. This record belongs to a study of T-cell memory formation after mild COVID-19. Study results and limitations: Contracting clones localized mainly to CM and EM when CD4+ and mainly to EMRA when CD8+.

TCRdb re-analysed the 5' RACE reads in MiXCR, keeping a single row per CDR3 protein. The data show over 500,000 distinct CDR3 sequences, roughly 17% seen once. There are 18 residues in the CDR3. This receptor was identified in an adult woman who had mild COVID-19 (a few samples of this study predate the infection). Cell type and time point are not known. V is TRBV21-1 and J is TRBJ1-1; TRBD1, the table's D call, lacks a check against the DNA. TRBV21-1 is a pseudogene. Sequencing input: PBMCs or a T cell subset sorted from them (not recorded which). CDR3: CASSKGPGQGGMDTEAFF. The CDR3 nucleotides read TGTGCCAGCAGCAAAGGTCCGGGACAGGGAGGGATGGACACTGAAGCTTTCTTT.